Listed here is a single TCR beta chain. The sample originates from a study of blood T cell repertoires in COVID-19. About the study: There were acute and convalescent COVID-19 samples, and they came from the United States, Italy and Spain. PBMCs, B-cell-depleted T cells, or T cells were the source of the cDNA or gDNA that made up the material.

CDR3 length equals 18 residues. Original analysis: Reference gene primer amplification gave nucleated cell count estimates. Data came from immunoSEQ multiplex PCR; TCRdb stores just in-frame clones and leaves some out. D and trimming were read from the DNA, whereas the V and J calls and clone size are those reported in that table. The sample shows around 300,000 clones, under 90% of them seen only once. The sequence was obtained from a woman aged 35 to 49 who had recovered from COVID-19. The rearrangement joins TRBV21-1 to TRBJ2-2; TRBD2 was called by the table and not checked on the DNA. TRBV21-1 is reported as a pseudogene. The sample consisted of peripheral blood. CDR3 DNA: TGTGCCAGCACCAAAGGGGCAAGACTAGCGGGAGAAACCGGGGAGCTGTTTTTT. It specifies CASTKGARLAGETGELFF.